The rows below give T cell receptor beta chains drawn from one sample of a study of PD-1 blockade in classical Hodgkin lymphoma. Measured with immunoSEQ multiplex PCR; TCRdb has only the in-frame clones, and not every one. The table records over 8,500 clones, around nine tenths of them present only once. The starting material was peripheral blood mononuclear cells (PBMCs), obtained before the fourth cycle of nivolumab. The receptors stem from a human donor with classical Hodgkin lymphoma. CDR3s include the opening cysteine and the closing phenylalanine or tryptophan. D genes are given only for firm matches. Size is omitted from some rows. Given values are once, few, many or a class for expanded clones.

size,V,D,J,CDR3,DNA
-,TRBV2,TRBD1,TRBJ1-5,CARGTGRDQPQHF,TGTGCCAGGGGGACAGGCCGGGATCAGCCCCAGCATTTT
few,TRBV6-6,-,TRBJ2-7,CASSYSERPTSYEQYF,TGTGCCAGCAGTTACTCTGAGCGGCCTACCTCCTACGAGCAGTACTTC
-,TRBV7-2,TRBD2,TRBJ2-5,CASSLVGGGEETQYF,TGTGCCAGCAGCTTAGTGGGCGGGGGGGAAGAGACCCAGTACTTC
-,TRBV19,TRBD1,TRBJ2-7,CASHSGTDSYEQYF,TGTGCCAGTCATAGTGGGACAGACTCCTACGAGCAGTACTTC
-,TRBV5-1,TRBD1,TRBJ1-2,CASSLVQGNYGYTF,TGCGCCAGCAGCTTGGTACAGGGGAACTATGGCTACACCTTC
-,TRBV12-5,-,TRBJ1-3,CASGLGIGESTRNTIYF,TGTGCTAGTGGTTTGGGGATTGGGGAATCGACGAGAAACACCATATATTTT
few,TRBV10-1,-,TRBJ1-1,CASSDEKNTEAFF,TGCGCCAGCAGTGACGAGAAGAACACTGAAGCTTTCTTT
-,TRBV19,TRBD1,TRBJ2-7,CASRLRRTGPYEQYF,TGTGCCAGTAGACTACGACGGACAGGGCCTTACGAGCAGTACTTC
-,TRBV6-5,-,TRBJ1-1,CASSIRGLDTEAFF,TGTGCCAGCAGCATTCGAGGGCTCGACACTGAAGCTTTCTTT
-,TRBV27,TRBD1,TRBJ1-5,CASKGGSNQPQHF,TGTGCCAGCAAAGGGGGCTCCAATCAGCCCCAGCATTTT
once,TRBV6-6,TRBD1,TRBJ1-4,CASSYSGRGDEKLFF,TGTGCCAGCAGTTACTCCGGCAGGGGGGATGAAAAACTGTTTTTT
-,TRBV27,-,TRBJ2-5,CASSKHETQYF,TGTGCCAGCAGTAAGCATGAGACCCAGTACTTC
-,TRBV23-1,-,TRBJ2-5,CASSQSRPPLLETQYF,TGCGCCAGCAGTCAATCGCGACCCCCCCTTCTAGAGACCCAGTACTTC
once,TRBV15,-,TRBJ1-4,CATSRDSGTGFRGVGEKLFF,TGTGCCACCAGCAGAGATTCCGGTACAGGGTTTAGGGGAGTGGGTGAAAAACTGTTTTTT
-,TRBV7-5,-,TRBJ2-3,CASDGGDTQYF,TGTGCCAGCGATGGGGGGGATACGCAGTATTTT
few,TRBV13,-,TRBJ1-6,CASRTRGGNNSPLHF,TGTGCCAGCAGGACGAGAGGCGGAAATAATTCACCCCTCCACTTT
-,TRBV29-1,-,TRBJ2-5,CSVVPPGKETQYF,TGCAGCGTTGTTCCCCCAGGGAAAGAGACCCAGTACTTC
-,TRBV7-3,-,TRBJ2-7,CASSFRSGTTYEQYF,TGTGCCAGCAGCTTCCGTTCCGGGACAACATACGAGCAGTACTTC
-,TRBV7-3,-,TRBJ2-3,CASSPSYGGTDTQYF,TGTGCCAGCAGCCCCAGTTACGGGGGCACAGATACGCAGTATTTT